These T cell receptor beta chains were read from a single sample in a study of blood T cell repertoires in COVID-19. The table came from immunoSEQ multiplex PCR; TCRdb's copy has only in-frame clones and leaves some out. The sample shows about 110,000 clones, around 80% of them seen only once. The sample comprised peripheral blood. Receptors were obtained from a man between 65 and 80 years old with acute or convalescent COVID-19. CDR3s include the opening cysteine and the closing phenylalanine or tryptophan. Each record gives: D gene, V gene, clone size, J gene, CDR3 DNA, CDR3 protein. D genes are given only for firm matches. Size is omitted from some rows. Given values are once, few, many or a class for expanded clones.

-	TRBV6-5	-	TRBJ1-1	TGTGCCAGCAGTTACGCGGACAGAGACACTGAAGCTTTCTTT	CASSYADRDTEAFF
-	TRBV7-8	-	TRBJ2-5	TGTGCCAGCAGCTTAGAAGCCCAGGGTGGCGAGACCCAGTACTTC	CASSLEAQGGETQYF
-	TRBV7-9	few	TRBJ2-1	TGTGCCAGCAGCTATGCGGGACCTTCCTACAATGAGCAGTTCTTC	CASSYAGPSYNEQFF
-	TRBV7-3	-	TRBJ1-2	TGTGCCAGCGGGCAGTCCGGGACTTCTTATGGCTACACCTTC	CASGQSGTSYGYTF
-	TRBV6-5	-	TRBJ1-2	TGTGCCAGCGCACGGGGGACCACTAACTATGGCTACACCTTC	CASARGTTNYGYTF
-	TRBV28	few	TRBJ1-1	TGTGCCAGCGGCTACGGGGAGGTCACTGAAGCTTTCTTT	CASGYGEVTEAFF
-	TRBV7-2	-	TRBJ2-7	TGTGCCAGCAGCTTAGCGGACTCTACCTACGAGCAGTACTTC	CASSLADSTYEQYF
TRBD1	TRBV7-2	-	TRBJ1-6	TGTGCCAGCAGCCCCCAGGGGGTAGGGTCCCATTCACCCCTCCACTTT	CASSPQGVGSHSPLHF
-	TRBV12-5	-	TRBJ1-1	TGTGCTAGTGGTGCATCGGGGAACACTGAAGCTTTCTTT	CASGASGNTEAFF
TRBD2	TRBV5-1	-	TRBJ2-1	TGCGCCAGCAGCTGGAGCGGGGGCTCCTACAATGAGCAGTTCTTC	CASSWSGGSYNEQFF
-	TRBV2	-	TRBJ1-2	TGTGCCAGCAGTGAAGCGAGGACAGCCTATGGCTACACCTTC	CASSEARTAYGYTF
TRBD2	TRBV6-5	few	TRBJ2-7	TGTGCCAGCGAGCCGGGACTAATGTACGAGCAGTACTTC	CASEPGLMYEQYF
TRBD1	TRBV5-1	-	TRBJ1-5	TGCGCCAGCAGCCCGGGGACAGGCGCTCAGCCCCAGCATTTT	CASSPGTGAQPQHF
-	TRBV9	once	TRBJ2-5	TGTGCCAGCAGCGTAGGTTTCAGAAGTGAGACCCAGTACTTC	CASSVGFRSETQYF
TRBD1	TRBV2	-	TRBJ1-1	TGTGCCAGCAGTAGGGGACAGGACAACACTGAAGCTTTCTTT	CASSRGQDNTEAFF
TRBD1	TRBV11-1	-	TRBJ2-7	TGTGCCAGTAGCTCTGGACAGGTCGTGAACGAGCAGTACTTC	CASSSGQVVNEQYF
-	TRBV7-9	few	TRBJ1-6	TGTGCCAGCAGCCGGCAGGGCGTGAGTTCACCCCTCCACTTT	CASSRQGVSSPLHF
TRBD1	TRBV20-1	-	TRBJ1-1	TGCAGTGCCACACAGGGGACTGAAGCTTTCTTT	CSATQGTEAFF
-	TRBV11-3	few	TRBJ2-2	TGTGCCAGCAGCTACTCGGGGAGTTGGAACACCGGGGAGCTGTTTTTT	CASSYSGSWNTGELFF
-	TRBV3-1/TRBV3-2	-	TRBJ2-5	TGTGCCAGCAGCCAGGCGGGGCCTCAAGAGACCCAGTACTTC	CASSQAGPQETQYF
-	TRBV6-5	once	TRBJ2-7	TGTGCCAGCAGTAGGACAGAGATCTACGAGCAGTACTTC	CASSRTEIYEQYF
-	TRBV3-1/TRBV3-2	-	TRBJ1-1	TGTGCCAGCAGTCGACAGGTAGTGGCGAACACTGAAGCTTTCTTT	CASSRQVVANTEAFF
-	TRBV5-1	-	TRBJ2-7	TGCGCCAGCAGCTTGGCCGAGGACCGGGGCTCCTACGAGCAGTACTTC	CASSLAEDRGSYEQYF
-	TRBV5-1	-	TRBJ1-1	TGCGCCAGCAGCTTGACGGTGAACACTGAAGCTTTCTTT	CASSLTVNTEAFF
TRBD1	TRBV19	-	TRBJ2-3	TGTGCCAGTAGTAGGCACAGGGGAGAGACAGATACGCAGTATTTT	CASSRHRGETDTQYF
TRBD2	TRBV12-5	few	TRBJ2-2	TGTGCTAGTGGGACCCCGGGGGGGGGCAAGGACACCGGGGAGCTGTTTTTT	CASGTPGGGKDTGELFF
TRBD2	TRBV15	-	TRBJ2-5	TGTGCCACCAGCTTCCGAGGACTAGGCGCCGAGACCCAGTACTTC	CATSFRGLGAETQYF
TRBD1	TRBV19	-	TRBJ1-5	TGTGCCAGTAGTATGACAGGGGGCGATCAGCCCCAGCATTTT	CASSMTGGDQPQHF
TRBD1	TRBV19	many	TRBJ2-5	TGTGCCAGTAGTATGGGACAGGTCCAAGAGACCCAGTACTTC	CASSMGQVQETQYF
TRBD1	TRBV18	-	TRBJ2-2	TGTGCCAGCTCACCAACCAAACGAAGCCCGGGACAGGGGGCCGGCGGGGAGCTGTTTTTT	CASSPTKRSPGQGAGGELFF
-	TRBV24-1	few	TRBJ1-5	TGTGCCACCAGTCCAGGGGCGGGTAATCAGCCCCAGCATTTT	CATSPGAGNQPQHF
-	TRBV7-8	-	TRBJ1-1	TGTGCCAGCAGCCAAGACAAAGACACTGAAGCTTTCTTT	CASSQDKDTEAFF
-	TRBV19	-	TRBJ1-4	TGTGCCAGTAGTTCCCCCCTGACTGGAACTAATGAAAAACTGTTTTTT	CASSSPLTGTNEKLFF
TRBD2	TRBV7-7	-	TRBJ2-3	TGTGCCAGCAGCTTGGTAGCGGGGGGCCCGATAGATACGCAGTATTTT	CASSLVAGGPIDTQYF
TRBD1	TRBV7-2	-	TRBJ1-4	TGTGCCAGCAGCTTACGGTGGCCGGGACAGGGGGATGAAAAACTGTTTTTT	CASSLRWPGQGDEKLFF
-	TRBV5-1	-	TRBJ2-3	TGCGCCAGCAGCTTGGAATTTTCTTCAGATACGCAGTATTTT	CASSLEFSSDTQYF
TRBD1	TRBV2	-	TRBJ1-5	TGTGCCAGCAGTGGAGGACAGGTCCATCAGCCCCAGCATTTT	CASSGGQVHQPQHF
TRBD1	TRBV11-1	-	TRBJ1-2	TGTGCCAGCAGCCCGGGACAGGGGGCCAGCTACACCTTC	CASSPGQGASYTF
-	TRBV10-2	-	TRBJ1-5	TGCGCCAGCACTAAACTTCGCAGGGCTTGGCAGCCCCAGCATTTT	CASTKLRRAWQPQHF
TRBD1	TRBV6-5	-	TRBJ1-4	TGTGCCAGCGAAGGGACAGTTAATGAAAAACTGTTTTTT	CASEGTVNEKLFF
TRBD2	TRBV24-1	-	TRBJ2-1	TGTGCCACCAGTGATTCGACTAGCGGGGACTACAATGAGCAGTTCTTC	CATSDSTSGDYNEQFF
TRBD2	TRBV9	few	TRBJ2-5	TGTGCCAGCAGCCCCGGAGGGAGGGCCCAAGAGACCCAGTACTTC	CASSPGGRAQETQYF
-	TRBV4-3	-	TRBJ1-6	TGCGCCAGCAGCCAAGTAGGGGATAATTCACCCCTCCACTTT	CASSQVGDNSPLHF
-	TRBV5-1	-	TRBJ2-7	TGCGCCAGCAGCTGGGAGACGGAGCCCTACGAGCAGTACTTC	CASSWETEPYEQYF
-	TRBV6-5	-	TRBJ1-1	TGTGCCAGCAGTTACCGGGGGAGTACGGCTGAAGCTTTCTTT	CASSYRGSTAEAFF
-	TRBV7-2	-	TRBJ2-7	TGTGCCAGCAGCTTAGGTCCAGGTTCCTACGAGCAGTACTTC	CASSLGPGSYEQYF
-	TRBV3-1/TRBV3-2	-	TRBJ2-3	TGTGCCAGCAGCCCTAATGCGCAGGCTACAGGGACGCAGTATTTT	CASSPNAQATGTQYF
-	TRBV6-5	-	TRBJ2-3	TGTGCCAGCAGGGGGGGAGGCACAGATACGCAGTATTTT	CASRGGGTDTQYF
-	TRBV19	-	TRBJ1-2	TGTGCCAGTTCTGAGACTCGGGGCTATGGCTACACCTTC	CASSETRGYGYTF
TRBD1	TRBV2	-	TRBJ1-2	TGTGCCAGCAGTTATTCCGGACAGGGAGGCGAGGGCTACACCTTC	CASSYSGQGGEGYTF
-	TRBV13	-	TRBJ2-3	TGTGCCAGCAGCTTAGAGGGCGGGGGCCTCACAGATACGCAGTATTTT	CASSLEGGGLTDTQYF
TRBD2	TRBV6-1	-	TRBJ2-7	TGTGCCAGCAGTGAAGAGACTAGCGCCAACTCCTACGAGCAGTACTTC	CASSEETSANSYEQYF
-	TRBV6-5	-	TRBJ1-1	TGTGCCAGCAGTCCCACGATTGTGGGGGGGACTGAAGCTTTCTTT	CASSPTIVGGTEAFF
-	TRBV29-1	-	TRBJ2-5	TGCAGCGTTGAAAGCTTCCAGACCCAGTACTTC	CSVESFQTQYF